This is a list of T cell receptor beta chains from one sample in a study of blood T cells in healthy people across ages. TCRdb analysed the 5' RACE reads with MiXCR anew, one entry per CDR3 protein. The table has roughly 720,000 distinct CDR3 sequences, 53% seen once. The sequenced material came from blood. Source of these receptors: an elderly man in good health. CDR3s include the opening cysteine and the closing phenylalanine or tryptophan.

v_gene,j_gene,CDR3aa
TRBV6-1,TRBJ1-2,CAGGQEANDGYTF
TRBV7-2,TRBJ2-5,CASSLVPGFQETQYF
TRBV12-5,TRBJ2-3,CASGLRYAYF
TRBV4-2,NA,CASSDGVGGAYNEQYF
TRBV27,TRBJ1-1,CASSAGSRWGEAFF
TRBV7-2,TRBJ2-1,CASSSRHGNYNEQFF
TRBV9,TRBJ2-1,CASSVVGTSGYNEQFF
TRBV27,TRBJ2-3,CASSPPGLAVHRYAYF
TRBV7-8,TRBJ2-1,CASSLVSDPYNEQFF
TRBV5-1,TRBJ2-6,CASSLTGGPGANVLTF
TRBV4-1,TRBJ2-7,CASSQDPTGLAGGEQYF
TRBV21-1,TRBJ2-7,CASSQRDRPGEQYF
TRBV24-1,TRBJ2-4,CATSNRGRQYF
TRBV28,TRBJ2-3,CASTAGGTSTDTQYF
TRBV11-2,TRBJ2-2,CASSRTGLGNTGELFF
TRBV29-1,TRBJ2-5,CSVESLLGSETQYF
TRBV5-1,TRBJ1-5,CASSQTGGFNQPQHF
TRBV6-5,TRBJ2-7,CASSYTTSGRAYEQYF
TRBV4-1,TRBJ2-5,CASSQEGSQREKYF
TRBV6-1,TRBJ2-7,CASSELRGPDEQYF
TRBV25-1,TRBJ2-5,CASSESRILETQYF
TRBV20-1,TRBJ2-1,CSALRTGGSEQFF
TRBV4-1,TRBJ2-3,CASSQEQRGRTDTQYF
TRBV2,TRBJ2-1,CTSSRSGRAREQFF
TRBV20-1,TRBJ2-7,CSAGTRQKIYEQYF
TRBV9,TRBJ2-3,CASSATFTPTDTQYF
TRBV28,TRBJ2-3,CASPPGGADFVDTQYF
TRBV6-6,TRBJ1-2,CASTRDSQNYGYTF
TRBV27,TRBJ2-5,CASSSTGPDPRETQYF
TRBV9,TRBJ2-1,CASSPSDYNEQFF
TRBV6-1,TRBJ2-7,CASSAPGISYEQYF
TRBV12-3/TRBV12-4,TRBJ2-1,CASSFGAGVHNEQFF
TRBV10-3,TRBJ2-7,CAITGGASSYEQYF
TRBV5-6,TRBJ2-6,CANSLDGSGANVLTF
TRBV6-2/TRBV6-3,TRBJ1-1,CASSPAHLNTGAFF
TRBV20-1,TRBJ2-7,CSASGLQEQYF
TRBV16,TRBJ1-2,CASSQSRGEALVNGYTF
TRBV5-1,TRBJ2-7,CASSLGVGKFPYEQYF
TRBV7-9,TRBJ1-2,CASSPGSEYGYTF
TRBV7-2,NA,CASSLGPLNYEQYF
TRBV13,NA,CASSLILGEQYF
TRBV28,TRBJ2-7,CASTTEGSGGYEQYF
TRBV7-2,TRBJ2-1,CASNRESGVGDEQFF
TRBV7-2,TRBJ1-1,CASRRSGLGVTEAFF
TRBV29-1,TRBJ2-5,CSVQEAWGETQYF
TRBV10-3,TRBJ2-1,CAISLGGNEQFF
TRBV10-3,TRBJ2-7,CAISQGGAAYEQYF
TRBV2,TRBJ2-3,CASTRGLAGASTDTQYF
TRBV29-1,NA,CSSAGGPRTYNEQYF
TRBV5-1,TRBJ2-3,CASSPPSGGPTDTQYF
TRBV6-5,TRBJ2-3,CASGGSLTDTQYF
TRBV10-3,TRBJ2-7,CAISESSRPADEQYF
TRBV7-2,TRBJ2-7,CASSPVGRDYEQYF
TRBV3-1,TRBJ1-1,CASSQRSLTGGWVGTEAFF
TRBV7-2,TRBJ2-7,CASSLLAGGPVSEQYF
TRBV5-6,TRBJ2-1,CASSKPGLAGHNEQFF
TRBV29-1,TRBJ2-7,CSVLQGLTDEQYF
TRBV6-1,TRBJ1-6,CASKEGAPNSPLHF
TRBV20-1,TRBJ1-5,CSAGGQGAGQPQHF
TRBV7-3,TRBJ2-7,CASPLAGVVSYEQYF